This T cell receptor (beta chain) came from a study of vaccination and CD4 T cells after COVID-19. Study-level information: Timing of post-vaccine sample collection was a median 72 days after dose two, with a range of 14 to 241.

This clonotype was seen a handful of times. Its antigen is not identified. CDR3 length: 11 amino acids. The germline V and J ends were trimmed by 6 bases and 2 bases, with 4 bases remaining between them. CDR1 and CDR2 (germline): SEHNR, FQNEAQ (reference sequence). The Oncomine TCR Beta short-read assay generated sequence data from the DNA of cultured CD4+ T cells. TCRdb recomputed calls from the PCR reads with MiXCR, one row per CDR3 protein. The sample shows around 8,100 distinct CDR3 sequences, around 29% of them seen only once. The treatment was: approximately 11-day PBMC culture with coronavirus spike peptide pools or control peptides (ViraFEST assay). Following expansion of antigen-specific T cells with peptide pools, ViraFEST then sequenced TCRs. Culture conditions combined fewer than 2.5 million PBMCs per well with about 9.2 IU/ml IL-2 and around 9.5 ug/ml peptide pools. It was after less than eleven days of culture that CD4+ T cells were isolated by negative selection.

The gene calls are TRBV7-9 and TRBJ2-5; D remains unclear. The sequence was collected from a human donor with COVID-19. The sequenced sample was cultured CD4+ T cells from blood. Written as DNA, the CDR3 is TGTGCCAGCAGTCGACAAGAGACCCAGTACTTC. Translated, it gives CASSRQETQYF.